Each of the 15 T cell receptor beta chains below was sequenced from the same sample in a study of shared clonotypes between healthy human individuals. Selected positively for CCR7 and CD45RO-negative, naive CD8 cells excluded terminally differentiated effector memory CD45RA+ cells. Here immunoSEQ multiplex PCR was the method, and the copy in TCRdb shows in-frame clones only, minus some. Of fewer than 800,000 clones in the sample, about 90% were seen once. What was sequenced was naive CD8+ T cells sorted from blood. These receptors were collected from a man aged 30-40 years in good health.

This chain connects TRBV7-9 to TRBJ1-4; the match to TRBD1 covers 7 bases. The germline gives CDR1 SEHNR, CDR2 FQNEAQ (reference sequence). This CDR3 comprises 14 residues. V shed 6 bases and J 6 bases; nucleotides not matched to a gene: 7. The CDR3 DNA reads as TGTGCCAGCAGAGACGGACAGGAGGATGAAAAACTGTTTTTT. It translates to CASRDGQEDEKLFF.

The chain carries TRBV14 and TRBJ2-2, with TRBD1 matching over 8 bases. The CDR3 loop spans 17 amino acids. CDR1 is SGHDN, CDR2 FVKESK, per germline. Losses at the gene ends were 4 bases for V and 0 bases for J; bases not matched to a gene: 7. The CDR3 loop reads CASSPTGGTPNTGELFF. The DNA of the CDR3 is TGTGCCAGCAGCCCCACAGGGGGGACACCGAACACCGGGGAGCTGTTTTTT.

The chain couples TRBV4-1 to TRBJ2-6; either TRBD1 or TRBD2 may supply D (5 bases each). Germline lookup yields CDR1 MGHRA and CDR2 YSYEKL. V dropped 6 bases and J dropped 1 base, with 16 bases sitting between them. The CDR3 extends over 17 amino acids. The CDR3 DNA is TGCGCCAGCAGGCTCAGGGTTGGCGGGTCTGGGGCCAACGTCCTGACTTTC. The encoded protein is CASRLRVGGSGANVLTF.

The chain recombines TRBV27 with TRBJ2-1; D is unresolved. Per the germline V gene, CDR1 is MNHEY and CDR2 is SMNVEV (reference sequence). The CDR3 extends over 13 amino acids. Trimming removed 2 bases from V and 6 bases from J, with 8 bases in between. The CDR3 region has the DNA TGTGCCAGCAGTTTAAACCCCGGCAATGAGCAGTTCTTC. It translates to CASSLNPGNEQFF.

As DNA, the CDR3 is TGTGCCAGCACCCCCGGGGACTATGGCTACACCTTC. Its protein product is CASTPGDYGYTF. The chain carries TRBV5-8 and TRBJ1-2, with unresolved D. CDR1 SGHTS and CDR2 YDEGEE come from the germline V gene. The CDR3 length is 12 residues. V lost 6 bases, J lost 3 bases, and 9 bases lay in between. The variable domain in full, with the rest retrieved from reference TRBV5-8 and TRBJ1-2, is EAGVTQSPTHLIKTRGQQATLRCSPISGHTSVYWYQQALGLGLQFLLWYDEGEERNRGNFPPRFSGRQFPNYSSELNVNALELEDSALYLCASTPGDYGYTFGSGTRLTVV.

This chain uses TRBV28 with TRBJ2-5, with D possibly TRBD2 on 6 matching bases. With 2 bases removed from V and 2 bases from J, the gap between germline ends came to 12 bases. The germline CDR1 and CDR2 sequences are MDHEN and SYDVKM. The CDR3 length is 15 residues. Written as DNA, the CDR3 is TGTGCCAGCAGTTTACCGGCGGAGGGGCAAGAGACCCAGTACTTC. It is translated as CASSLPAEGQETQYF.

CDR3 protein: CASSNGDPSYNEQFF. In DNA form, the CDR3 reads TGTGCCAGTAGTAACGGGGACCCCTCCTACAATGAGCAGTTCTTC. The V call is TRBV19, the J call TRBJ2-1, with D perhaps matching TRBD1 or TRBD2 (5 bases each). V shed 4 bases and J shed 0 bases, with 10 bases lying between them. In germline, CDR1 is LNHDA, CDR2 SQIVND (reference sequence). This CDR3 spans 15 amino acids.

Note on this clone: The same CDR3 also results from other DNA sequences found in this sample. This chain joins TRBV2 and TRBJ2-5; the D is unclear. CDR1 is SNHLY and CDR2 is FYNNEI in the germline V gene. Trimming shortened V by 6 bases and J by 2 bases, and 7 bases separated the two germline ends. The CDR3 loop spans 12 amino acids. The CDR3 loop reads CASRDRQETQYF. In nucleotides, the CDR3 is TGTGCCAGCAGAGATAGGCAAGAGACCCAGTACTTC.

The rearrangement uses TRBV4-1 and TRBJ1-5; unclear D gene. Germline CDR1 and CDR2: MGHRA and YSYEKL. This CDR3 has 16 residues. V lost 3 bases and J 0 bases, leaving 12 bases between the germline ends. CDR3: CASSHEWGNSNQPQHF. CDR3 sequence (DNA): TGCGCCAGCAGCCACGAATGGGGAAATAGCAATCAGCCCCAGCATTTT.

The V gene is TRBV7-6, the J gene TRBJ2-6; D not resolved. Trimming left V 1 base short and J 1 base short, with 5 bases between. The CDR3 has 15 amino acids. The germline V gene has CDR1 SGHVS and CDR2 FNYEAQ. CDR3 bases: TGTGCCAGCAGCTTAGGGGGATCTGGGGCCAACGTCCTGACTTTC. Protein sequence: CASSLGGSGANVLTF.

The chain employs TRBV7-9 and TRBJ2-3, with 13 bases lining up with TRBD2. The germline gives CDR1 SEHNR, CDR2 FQNEAQ (reference sequence). The length of the CDR3 is 15 residues. The V and J ends lost 6 bases and 6 bases, in that order; junction bases with no gene match: 6. CDR3: CASRGLAGRSDTQYF. CDR3 sequence (DNA): TGTGCCAGCAGGGGACTAGCGGGGAGGAGCGATACGCAGTATTTT.

V gene TRBV30 combines with J gene TRBJ2-3, with D possibly being TRBD1 or TRBD2 (5 bases each). Germline-derived CDR1 and CDR2 are GTSNPN and SVGIG (reference sequence). Trimming removed 3 bases at V and 2 bases at J, with 12 bases between. The CDR3 is 14 amino acids. CDR3 nucleotides: TGTGCCTGGAGCCTAAGCGGACACACAGATACGCAGTATTTT. Translating gives CAWSLSGHTDTQYF.

As to this clone: This same CDR3 is encoded by further DNA sequences in the sample. The V call is TRBV6-6, the J call TRBJ2-7; no definite D call. The CDR3 sequence is 11 residues long. Germline lookup yields CDR1 MNHNY and CDR2 SVGAGI (reference sequence). V was shortened by 0 bases and J by 7 bases, with 4 bases between the two germline ends. CDR3 in amino acids: CASSYSGEQYF. Here the CDR3 DNA reads TGTGCCAGCAGTTACTCGGGAGAGCAGTACTTC.

The sample holds one count of this clone. The chain employs TRBV4-1 and TRBJ2-7; TRBD2 agrees at 14 bases. V shed 4 bases and J 5 bases; nucleotides not matched to a gene: 22. Germline V gene lookup returns CDR1 MGHRA and CDR2 YSYEKL. This CDR3 has 21 residues. CDR3 amino acids: CASSLPGQTGTSGREWDEQYF. Here the CDR3 DNA reads TGCGCCAGCAGCCTCCCGGGGCAAACCGGGACTAGCGGGAGAGAATGGGACGAGCAGTACTTC.

The V gene is TRBV10-3, the J gene TRBJ2-2; a possible D gene is TRBD1 (5 bases). V was clipped by 3 bases and J by 6 bases, with 11 bases between them. The CDR3 has 14 amino acids. CDR1 is ENHRY and CDR2 is SYGVKD in the germline V gene. CDR3 amino acids: CAISDPTGAGELFF. The CDR3 bases are TGTGCCATCAGTGATCCAACAGGAGCCGGGGAGCTGTTTTTT.